Sequencing of this T cell receptor (beta chain) was carried out in a study of T cell responses to AZD1222 COVID-19 vaccine. This clone was detected only a few times. The protocol was immunoSEQ multiplex PCR, while the TCRdb copy is restricted to in-frame clones and leaves out a portion. The data contain 100,000 to 150,000 clones, over 75% of them singletons. CDR1 is MNHEY, CDR2 SVGAGI, per germline. The CDR3 has 12 residues. Trimming pared 9 bases from V and 9 bases from J, leaving 15 bases between. This TCR was sampled from an adult in good health. The chain has TRBV6-5 and TRBJ2-1; the D is unclear. Source: peripheral blood, taken on day 0 of AZD1222 vaccination. The CDR3 reads CASFRLMSEQFF. The CDR3 coding sequence is TGTGCCAGTTTTAGGTTGATGAGTGAGCAGTTCTTC.